This T cell receptor (beta chain) was captured in a study of blood T cell repertoires in COVID-19. Study overall: Spain, Italy and the United States supplied samples that represented acute and convalescent COVID-19. T cells, B-cell-depleted T cells, or PBMCs provided the cDNA or gDNA that served as material.

The germline CDR1 and CDR2 sequences are MDHEN and SYDVKM. This CDR3 is built from 11 residues. With 5 bases removed from V and 8 bases from J, the gap between germline ends came to 9 bases. Generated by immunoSEQ multiplex PCR, the TCRdb table keeps only in-frame clones and is missing some. Among roughly 160,000 clones listed, 86% were seen once. The chain employs TRBV28 and TRBJ1-2; weak D call: TRBD1 (6 bases). What was sequenced was peripheral blood. This TCR was recovered from a man between 18 and 35 years old with acute or convalescent COVID-19. The CDR3 sequence: CASSDRFGYTF. The CDR3, as DNA: TGTGCCAGCAGTGACAGGTTCGGCTACACCTTC.